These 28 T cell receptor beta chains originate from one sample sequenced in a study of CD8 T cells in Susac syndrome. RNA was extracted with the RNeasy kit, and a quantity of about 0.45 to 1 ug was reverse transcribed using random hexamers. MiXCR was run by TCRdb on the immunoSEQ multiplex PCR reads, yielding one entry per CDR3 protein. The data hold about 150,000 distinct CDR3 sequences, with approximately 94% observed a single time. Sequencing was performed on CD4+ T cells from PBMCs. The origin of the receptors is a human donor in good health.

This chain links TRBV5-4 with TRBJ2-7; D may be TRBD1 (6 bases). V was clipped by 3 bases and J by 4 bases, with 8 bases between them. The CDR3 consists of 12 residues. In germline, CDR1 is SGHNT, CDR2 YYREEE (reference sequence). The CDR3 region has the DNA TGTGCCAGCAGCTACCAGGGGTACGAGCAGTACTTC. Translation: CASSYQGYEQYF.

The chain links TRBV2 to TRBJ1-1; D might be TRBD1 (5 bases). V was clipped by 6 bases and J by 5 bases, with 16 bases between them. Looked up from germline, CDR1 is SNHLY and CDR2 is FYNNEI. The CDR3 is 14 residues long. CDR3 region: CASRKGSGGTEAFF. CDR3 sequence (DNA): TGTGCCAGCAGGAAGGGGTCGGGGGGAACTGAAGCTTTCTTT.

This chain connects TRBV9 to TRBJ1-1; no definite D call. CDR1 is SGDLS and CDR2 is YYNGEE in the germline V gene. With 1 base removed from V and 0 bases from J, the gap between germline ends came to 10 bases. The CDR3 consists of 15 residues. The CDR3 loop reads CASSVLGGLNTEAFF. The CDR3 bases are TGTGCCAGCAGCGTACTCGGAGGTCTGAACACTGAAGCTTTCTTT.

The CDR3 reads CSAPEGGQETQYF. CDR3 DNA sequence: TGCAGTGCTCCGGAGGGGGGGCAAGAGACCCAGTACTTC. The chain uses TRBV20-1 and TRBJ2-5, with D tentatively TRBD2 (7 bases). The CDR3 consists of 13 residues. Germline loops: CDR1 DFQATT, CDR2 SNEGSKA (reference sequence). The V end was cut by 5 bases, the J end by 2 bases, with 12 bases between.

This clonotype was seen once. For the CDR3, the DNA is TGTGCCACCAGCAGAGGCGGAAACACCGGGGAGCTGTTTTTT. It is translated as CATSRGGNTGELFF. This sequence joins TRBV15 and TRBJ2-2; D gene uncertain. The germline V gene has CDR1 LNHNV and CDR2 YYDKDF (reference sequence). CDR3 length: 14 amino acids. V was clipped by 1 base and J by 2 bases, with 5 bases between them.

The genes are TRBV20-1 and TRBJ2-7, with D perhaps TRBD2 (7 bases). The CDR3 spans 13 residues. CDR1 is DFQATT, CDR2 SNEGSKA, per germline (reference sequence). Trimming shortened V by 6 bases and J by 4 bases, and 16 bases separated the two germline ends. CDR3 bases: TGCAGTGCCGGAGGGGGGGAGGTATACGAGCAGTACTTC. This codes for CSAGGGEVYEQYF.

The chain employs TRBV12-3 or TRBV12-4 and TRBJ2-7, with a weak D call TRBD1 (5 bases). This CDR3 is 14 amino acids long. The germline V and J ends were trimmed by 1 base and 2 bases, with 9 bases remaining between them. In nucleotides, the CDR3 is TGTGCCAGCAGTTTAGGGGGCAGGCCCTACGAGCAGTACTTC. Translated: CASSLGGRPYEQYF.

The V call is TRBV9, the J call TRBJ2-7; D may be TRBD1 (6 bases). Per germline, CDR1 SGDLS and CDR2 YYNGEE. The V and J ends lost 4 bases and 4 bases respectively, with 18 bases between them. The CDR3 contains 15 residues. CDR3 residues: CASSPRQVPTYEQYF. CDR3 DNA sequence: TGTGCCAGCAGCCCACGACAGGTTCCCACTTACGAGCAGTACTTC.

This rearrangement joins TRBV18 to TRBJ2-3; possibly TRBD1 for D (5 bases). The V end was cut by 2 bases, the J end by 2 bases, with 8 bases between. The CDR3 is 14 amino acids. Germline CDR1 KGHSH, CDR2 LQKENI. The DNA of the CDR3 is TGTGCCAGCTCACCAAAAGGGGACACAGATACGCAGTATTTT. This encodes CASSPKGDTDTQYF.

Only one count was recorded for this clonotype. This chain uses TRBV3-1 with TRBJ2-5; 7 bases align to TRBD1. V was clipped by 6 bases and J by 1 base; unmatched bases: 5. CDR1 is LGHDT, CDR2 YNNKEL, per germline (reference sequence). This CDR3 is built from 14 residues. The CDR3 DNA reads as TGTGCCAGCAGGAACAGGGGTACCCAAGAGACCCAGTACTTC. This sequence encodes CASRNRGTQETQYF.

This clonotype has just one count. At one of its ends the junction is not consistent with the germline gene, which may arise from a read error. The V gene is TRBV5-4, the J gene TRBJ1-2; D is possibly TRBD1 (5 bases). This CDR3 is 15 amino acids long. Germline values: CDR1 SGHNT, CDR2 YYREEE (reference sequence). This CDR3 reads CASSLGGRGGRQNSF. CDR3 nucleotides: TGTGCCAGCAGCTTGGGAGGAAGGGGCGGACGGCAGAACTCGTTC. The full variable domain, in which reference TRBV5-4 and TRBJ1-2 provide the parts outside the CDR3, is ETGVTQSPTHLIKTRGQQVTLRCSSQSGHNTVSWYQQALGQGPQFIFQYYREEENGRGNFPPRFSGLQFPNYSSELNVNALELDDSALYLCASSLGGRGGRQNSFGSGTRLTVV.

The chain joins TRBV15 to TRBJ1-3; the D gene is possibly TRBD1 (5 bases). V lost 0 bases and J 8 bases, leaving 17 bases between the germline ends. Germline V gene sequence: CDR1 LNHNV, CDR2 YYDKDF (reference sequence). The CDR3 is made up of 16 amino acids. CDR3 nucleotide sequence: TGTGCCACCAGCAGAGATGGGCCCCGACAGCGGCACACCATATATTTT. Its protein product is CATSRDGPRQRHTIYF.

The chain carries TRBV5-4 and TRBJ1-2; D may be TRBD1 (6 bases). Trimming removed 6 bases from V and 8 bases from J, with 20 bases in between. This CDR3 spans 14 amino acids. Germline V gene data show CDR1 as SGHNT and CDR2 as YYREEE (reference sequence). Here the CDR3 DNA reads TGTGCCAGCATCTCCAAGGGGGGAGTGTACGGCTACACCTTC. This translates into CASISKGGVYGYTF.

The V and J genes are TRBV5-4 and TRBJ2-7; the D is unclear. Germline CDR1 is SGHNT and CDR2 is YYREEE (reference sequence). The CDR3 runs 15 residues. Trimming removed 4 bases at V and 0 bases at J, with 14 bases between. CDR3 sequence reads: CASSPDSRSSYEQYF. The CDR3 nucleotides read TGTGCCAGCAGCCCTGACTCAAGGAGCTCCTACGAGCAGTACTTC.

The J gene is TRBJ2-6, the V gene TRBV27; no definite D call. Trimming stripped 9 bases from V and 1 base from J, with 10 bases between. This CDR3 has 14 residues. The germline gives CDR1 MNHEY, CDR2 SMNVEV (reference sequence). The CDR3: CASKFSSGANVLTF. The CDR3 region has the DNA TGTGCCAGTAAATTTAGTTCTGGGGCCAACGTCCTGACTTTC.

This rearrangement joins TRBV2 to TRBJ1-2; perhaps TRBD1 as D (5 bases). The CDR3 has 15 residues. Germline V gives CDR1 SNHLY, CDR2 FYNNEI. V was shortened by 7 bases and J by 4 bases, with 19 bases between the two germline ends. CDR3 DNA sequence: TGTGCCAGCACTCCGGAGCGACAGCTCATCTATGGCTACACCTTC. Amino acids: CASTPERQLIYGYTF.

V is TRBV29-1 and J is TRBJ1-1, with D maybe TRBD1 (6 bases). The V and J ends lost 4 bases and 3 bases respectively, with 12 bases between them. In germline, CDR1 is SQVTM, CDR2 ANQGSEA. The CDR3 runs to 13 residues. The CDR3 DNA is TGCAGCGTTGTGGGGGGGCGGGACACTGAAGCTTTCTTT. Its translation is CSVVGGRDTEAFF.

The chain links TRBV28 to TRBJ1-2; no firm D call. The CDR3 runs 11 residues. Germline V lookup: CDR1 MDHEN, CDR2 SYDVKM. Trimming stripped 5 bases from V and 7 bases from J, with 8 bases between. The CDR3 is CASSGGGGYTF. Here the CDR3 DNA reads TGTGCCAGCAGTGGCGGAGGTGGCTACACCTTC.

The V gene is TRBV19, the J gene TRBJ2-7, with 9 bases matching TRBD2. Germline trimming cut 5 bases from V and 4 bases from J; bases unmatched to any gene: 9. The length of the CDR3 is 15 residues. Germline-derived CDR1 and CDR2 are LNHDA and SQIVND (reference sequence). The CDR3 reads CASSPHGTSHYEQYF. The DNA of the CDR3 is TGTGCCAGTAGTCCACACGGGACTAGCCATTACGAGCAGTACTTC.

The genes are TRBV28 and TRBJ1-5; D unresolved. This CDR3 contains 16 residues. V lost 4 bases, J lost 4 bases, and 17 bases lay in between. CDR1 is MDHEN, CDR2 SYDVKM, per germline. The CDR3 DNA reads TGTGCCAGCAGTTCGAACTACGAGACACGAAATCAGCCCCAGCATTTT. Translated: CASSSNYETRNQPQHF.

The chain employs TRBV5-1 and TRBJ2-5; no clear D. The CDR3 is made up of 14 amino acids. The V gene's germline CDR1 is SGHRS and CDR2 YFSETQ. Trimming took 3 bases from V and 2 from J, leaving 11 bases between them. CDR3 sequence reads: CASSSVARQETQYF. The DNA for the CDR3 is TGCGCCAGCAGCTCGGTGGCGAGGCAAGAGACCCAGTACTTC.

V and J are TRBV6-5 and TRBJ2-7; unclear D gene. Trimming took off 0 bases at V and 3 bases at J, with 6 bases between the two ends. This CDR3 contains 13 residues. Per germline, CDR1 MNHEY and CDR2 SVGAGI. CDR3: CASSYSAVYEQYF. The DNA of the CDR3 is TGTGCCAGCAGTTACTCCGCTGTCTACGAGCAGTACTTC.

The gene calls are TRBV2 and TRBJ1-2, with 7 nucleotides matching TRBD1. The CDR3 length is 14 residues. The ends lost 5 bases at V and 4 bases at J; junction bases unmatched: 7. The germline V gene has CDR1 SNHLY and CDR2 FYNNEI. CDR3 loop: CASSPGTAAYGYTF. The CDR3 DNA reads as TGTGCCAGCAGTCCCGGGACAGCTGCCTATGGCTACACCTTC. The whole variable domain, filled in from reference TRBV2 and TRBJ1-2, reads EPEVTQTPSHQVTQMGQEVILRCVPISNHLYFYWYRQILGQKVEFLVSFYNNEISEKSEIFDDQFSVERPDGSNFTLKIRSTKLEDSAMYFCASSPGTAAYGYTFGSGTRLTVV.

The CDR3 here is CAWSPRQGNTEAFF. CDR3 DNA sequence: TGTGCCTGGAGCCCTCGACAGGGGAACACTGAAGCTTTCTTT. The rearrangement uses TRBV30 and TRBJ1-1; 7 nucleotides match TRBD1. The J segment lost 1 base and the V segment lost 3 bases, leaving 5 bases of the junction unmatched. Germline CDR1 GTSNPN, CDR2 SVGIG (reference sequence). The CDR3 consists of 14 residues.

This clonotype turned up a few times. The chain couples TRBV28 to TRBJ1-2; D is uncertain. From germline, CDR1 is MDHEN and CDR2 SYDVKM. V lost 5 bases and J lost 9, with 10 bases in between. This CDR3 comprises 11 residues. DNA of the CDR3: TGTGCCAGCAGTGCCAAATACCGCTACACCTTC. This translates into CASSAKYRYTF.

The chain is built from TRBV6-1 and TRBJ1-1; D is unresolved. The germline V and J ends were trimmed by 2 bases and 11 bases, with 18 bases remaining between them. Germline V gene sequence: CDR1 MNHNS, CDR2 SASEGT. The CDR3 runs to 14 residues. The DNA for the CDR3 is TGTGCCAGCAGTGAATCGGACGCCAGTCTATTGGCTTTCTTT. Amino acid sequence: CASSESDASLLAFF.

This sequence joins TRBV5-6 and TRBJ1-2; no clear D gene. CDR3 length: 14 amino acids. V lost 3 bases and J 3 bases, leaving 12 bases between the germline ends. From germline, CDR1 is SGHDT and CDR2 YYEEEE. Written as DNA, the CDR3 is TGTGCCAGCAGCTCCACAGACGTTTACTATGGCTACACCTTC. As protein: CASSSTDVYYGYTF.

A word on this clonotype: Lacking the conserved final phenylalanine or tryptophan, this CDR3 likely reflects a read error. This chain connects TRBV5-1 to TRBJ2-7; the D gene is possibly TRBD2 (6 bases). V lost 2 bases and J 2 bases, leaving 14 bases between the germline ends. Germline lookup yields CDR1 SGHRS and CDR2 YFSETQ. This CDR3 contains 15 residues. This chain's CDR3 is CASSLMEGPPYEQYL. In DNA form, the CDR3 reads TGCGCCAGCAGCTTAATGGAGGGACCACCCTACGAGCAGTACCTC.